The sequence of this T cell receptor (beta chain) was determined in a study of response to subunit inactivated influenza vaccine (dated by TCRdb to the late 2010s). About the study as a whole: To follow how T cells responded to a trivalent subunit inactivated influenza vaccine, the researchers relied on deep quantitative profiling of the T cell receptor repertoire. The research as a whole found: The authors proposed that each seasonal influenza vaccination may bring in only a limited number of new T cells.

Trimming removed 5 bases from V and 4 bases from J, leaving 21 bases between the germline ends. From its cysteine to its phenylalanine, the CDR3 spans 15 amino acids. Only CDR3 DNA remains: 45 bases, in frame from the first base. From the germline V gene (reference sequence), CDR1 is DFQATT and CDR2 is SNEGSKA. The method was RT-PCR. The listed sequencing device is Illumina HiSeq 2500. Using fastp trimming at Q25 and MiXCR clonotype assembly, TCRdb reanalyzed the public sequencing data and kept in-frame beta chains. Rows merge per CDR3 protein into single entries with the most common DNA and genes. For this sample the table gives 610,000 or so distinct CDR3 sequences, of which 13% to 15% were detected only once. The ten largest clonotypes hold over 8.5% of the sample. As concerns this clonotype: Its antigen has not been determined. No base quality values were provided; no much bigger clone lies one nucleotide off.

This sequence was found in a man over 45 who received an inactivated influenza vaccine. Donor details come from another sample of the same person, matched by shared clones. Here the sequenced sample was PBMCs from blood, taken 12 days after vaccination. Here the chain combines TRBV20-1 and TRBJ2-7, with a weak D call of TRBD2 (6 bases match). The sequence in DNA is TGCAGTGCTCGCAGCGGTCTAGCGACTAGGTACGAGCAGTACTTC. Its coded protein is CSARSGLATRYEQYF.